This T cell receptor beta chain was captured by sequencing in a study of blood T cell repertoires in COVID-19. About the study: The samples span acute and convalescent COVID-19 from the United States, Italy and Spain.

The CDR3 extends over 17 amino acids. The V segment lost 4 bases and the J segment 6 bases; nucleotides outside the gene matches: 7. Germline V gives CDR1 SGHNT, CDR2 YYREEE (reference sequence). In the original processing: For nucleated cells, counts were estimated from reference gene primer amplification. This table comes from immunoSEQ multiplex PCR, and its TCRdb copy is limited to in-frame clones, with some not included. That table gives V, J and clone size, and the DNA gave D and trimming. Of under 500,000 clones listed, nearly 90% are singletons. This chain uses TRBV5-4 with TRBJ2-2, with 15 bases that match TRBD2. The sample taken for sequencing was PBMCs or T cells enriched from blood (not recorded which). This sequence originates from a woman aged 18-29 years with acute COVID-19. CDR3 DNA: TGTGCCAGCAGCCGGGGACTAGCGGGAGGCGGTGCCGGGGAGCTGTTTTTT. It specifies CASSRGLAGGGAGELFF. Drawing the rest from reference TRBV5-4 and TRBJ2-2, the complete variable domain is ETGVTQSPTHLIKTRGQQVTLRCSSQSGHNTVSWYQQALGQGPQFIFQYYREEENGRGNFPPRFSGLQFPNYSSELNVNALELDDSALYLCASSRGLAGGGAGELFFGEGSRLTVL.